This T cell receptor beta chain appears in the sequencing data of a study of T cell clusters in autoimmune cytopenias. TRB was amplified by touch-down multiplex PCR, primer pools A and B combined. Reprocessing the multiplex PCR reads, TCRdb reports a single entry for every CDR3 protein and omits DNA. The sample totals approximately 6,000 distinct CDR3 sequences. Each sample's input was about 250 ng genomic DNA, 38,000 or so genome equivalents. The CDR3 extends over 15 amino acids. The germline CDR1 and CDR2 sequences are SGHVS and FNYEAQ. Study conclusions and caveats: Clustering suggested that physiological T cell clusters were missing in primary autoimmune cytopenia patients. TRB repertoire shifts in secondary cytopenia and chronic lymphocytic leukemia mostly reflected lymphoma, not autoimmunity.

With respect to this clonotype: Its antigen is unidentified.

This sequence joins TRBV7-6 and TRBJ2-1; the D call of TRBD2 rests on TCRdb alone, since no DNA is present to check it. The clonotype was recovered from a human donor with an autoimmune cytopenia or autoimmune hepatitis (not recorded which). Sequencing was carried out using peripheral blood. CDR3: CASSVSGAGYNEQFF. The full variable domain, in which reference TRBV7-6 and TRBJ2-1 provide the parts outside the CDR3, is GAGVSQSPRYKVTKRGQDVALRCDPISGHVSLYWYRQALGQGPEFLTYFNYEAQQDKSGLPNDRFSAERPEGSISTLTIQRTEQRDSAMYRCASSVSGAGYNEQFFGPGTRLTVL.